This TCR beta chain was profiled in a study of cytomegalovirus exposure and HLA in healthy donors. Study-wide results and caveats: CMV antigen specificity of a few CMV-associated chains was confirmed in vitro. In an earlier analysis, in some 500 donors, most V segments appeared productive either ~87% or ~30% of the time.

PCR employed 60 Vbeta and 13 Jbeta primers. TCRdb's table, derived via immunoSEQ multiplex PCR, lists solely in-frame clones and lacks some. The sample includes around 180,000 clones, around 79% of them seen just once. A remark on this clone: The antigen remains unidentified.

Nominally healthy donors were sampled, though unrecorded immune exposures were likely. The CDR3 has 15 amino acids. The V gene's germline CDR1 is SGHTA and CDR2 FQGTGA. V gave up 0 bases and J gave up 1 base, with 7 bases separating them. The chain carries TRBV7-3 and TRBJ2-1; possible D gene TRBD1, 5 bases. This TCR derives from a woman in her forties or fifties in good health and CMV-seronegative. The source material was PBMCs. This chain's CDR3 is CASSLTGASYNEQFF. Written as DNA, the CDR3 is TGTGCCAGCAGCTTAACAGGGGCTTCCTACAATGAGCAGTTCTTC.